The 16 T cell receptor beta chains below come from one sample, sequenced in a study of blood T cell repertoires in COVID-19. Clones were sequenced by immunoSEQ multiplex PCR, and TCRdb holds only the in-frame ones, with some missing. The data hold over 400,000 clones, with 70% to 90% observed a single time. The specimen sequenced was peripheral blood. These receptors all come from a human donor in a cohort sampled during active COVID-19.

This clone came up a few times. V gene TRBV27 combines with J gene TRBJ2-3; D is perhaps TRBD1 (6 bases). V was shortened by 3 bases and J by 8 bases, with 12 bases between the two germline ends. The CDR3 sequence is 13 residues long. Looked up from germline, CDR1 is MNHEY and CDR2 is SMNVEV (reference sequence). CDR3 protein: CASSFWGPRTQYF. CDR3 bases: TGTGCCAGCAGTTTTTGGGGGCCCCGTACGCAGTATTTT.

The chain employs TRBV6-5 and TRBJ1-2; possibly TRBD1 for D (6 bases). V lost 5 bases and J lost 11, with 21 bases in between. The CDR3 length is 14 residues. Germline V gene data show CDR1 as MNHEY and CDR2 as SVGAGI. The DNA for the CDR3 is TGTGCCAGCAGTCCGACAGGACATTTAACTTGGTACACCTTC. Its translation is CASSPTGHLTWYTF.

This chain uses TRBV6-2 or TRBV6-3 with TRBJ2-1; D perhaps matches TRBD1 (5 bases). The CDR3 consists of 16 residues. V lost 1 base to trimming and J lost 8 bases, with 18 bases between them. Germline CDR1 is MNHEY and CDR2 is SVGEGT. This CDR3 is CASSYWGGRRVDEQFF. The CDR3 nucleotides are TGTGCCAGCAGTTACTGGGGCGGACGTCGTGTGGATGAGCAGTTCTTC.

The rearrangement links TRBV19 to TRBJ1-4; 9 bases line up with TRBD1. The CDR3 loop spans 15 amino acids. Germline CDR1 and CDR2: LNHDA and SQIVND (reference sequence). V shed 6 bases, J shed 7 bases, and the junction held 9 bases outside the gene matches. The CDR3 region is CASSLLQGAREKLFF. DNA for the CDR3: TGTGCCAGTAGCCTGCTACAGGGGGCGCGTGAAAAACTGTTTTTT.

This clone was counted between two and nine times. This rearrangement joins TRBV7-2 to TRBJ1-5; 8 nucleotides agree with TRBD1. V dropped 4 bases and J dropped 6; count of bases not matched to a gene: 5. The CDR3 covers 14 residues. Germline V gene sequence: CDR1 SGHTA, CDR2 FQGNSA. CDR3 DNA sequence: TGTGCCAGCAGCTCGACAGGGGACGGTCAGCCCCAGCATTTT. Translated: CASSSTGDGQPQHF.

This clone was counted a few times. The rearrangement links TRBV6-5 to TRBJ1-2; 9 bases match TRBD1. The CDR3 loop spans 15 amino acids. J gave up 9 bases and V 6 bases, and 14 bases lay outside the gene matches. Per germline, CDR1 MNHEY and CDR2 SVGAGI. CDR3: CASRTTLGQGRSYTF. The CDR3, as DNA: TGTGCCAGCAGGACGACGCTGGGACAGGGTAGGAGCTACACCTTC.

This clone has only one observation. Other DNA sequences from this sample encode an identical CDR3 as well. V and J are TRBV6-2 or TRBV6-3 and TRBJ1-1, with a tentative D call TRBD1 (6 bases). With 4 bases removed from V and 0 bases from J, the gap between germline ends came to 9 bases. The CDR3 loop spans 14 amino acids. Germline V gives CDR1 MNHEY, CDR2 SVGEGT. The CDR3 nucleotides are TGTGCCAGCAGTTTAGGGGGACTGAACACTGAAGCTTTCTTT. It specifies CASSLGGLNTEAFF.

V is TRBV29-1 and J is TRBJ1-1; 7 positions match TRBD1. The CDR3 is 14 amino acids. V trimming: 5 bases; J trimming: 5 bases; junction bases outside the gene matches: 11. Germline CDR1 reads SQVTM; CDR2 reads ANQGSEA. In DNA, the CDR3 is TGCAGCGTTTTGGACAGGTTTAGTAGAACTGAAGCTTTCTTT. It is translated as CSVLDRFSRTEAFF.

The chain uses TRBV5-1 and TRBJ2-7; 14 positions match TRBD2. The ends lost 3 bases at V and 0 bases at J; junction bases unmatched: 8. CDR3 length: 18 residues. Germline CDR1 SGHRS, CDR2 YFSETQ. This CDR3 is CASSSEGTSGRHSYEQYF. The DNA of the CDR3 is TGCGCCAGCAGCTCGGAGGGGACTAGCGGGAGACACTCCTACGAGCAGTACTTC.

The chain links TRBV6-5 to TRBJ2-3; possible D gene TRBD2, 6 bases. The V gene lost 6 bases and the J gene lost 3 bases, with 7 bases spanning the gap. Germline CDR1 reads MNHEY; CDR2 reads SVGAGI. The CDR3 consists of 12 residues. The DNA of the CDR3 is TGTGCCAGCAGAGGGACTACAGATACGCAGTATTTT. Translated, it gives CASRGTTDTQYF.

The chain couples TRBV2 to TRBJ2-1; maybe TRBD2 (6 bases). V lost 3 bases and J 4 bases, leaving 19 bases between the germline ends. CDR3 length equals 17 residues. The germline V gene has CDR1 SNHLY and CDR2 FYNNEI. CDR3: CASSDTSKRARYNEQFF. In nucleotides, the CDR3 is TGTGCCAGCAGTGATACTAGTAAGCGGGCCCGATACAATGAGCAGTTCTTC.

This chain uses TRBV29-1 with TRBJ1-2, with 8 bases identical to TRBD1. Germline lookup yields CDR1 SQVTM and CDR2 ANQGSEA. Losses at the gene ends were 6 bases for V and 6 bases for J; bases not matched to a gene: 9. This CDR3 is 13 amino acids long. For the CDR3, the DNA is TGCAGCGTGGGTGGACAGGGTGGAGATGGCTACACCTTC. This encodes CSVGGQGGDGYTF.

The chain recombines TRBV19 with TRBJ1-2; 7 bases align to TRBD1. Germline CDR1 is LNHDA and CDR2 is SQIVND (reference sequence). V gave up 9 bases and J gave up 8 bases; unmatched junction bases: 15. The CDR3 has 14 residues. The CDR3 sequence is CASHRGVNNQGYTF. As DNA, the CDR3 is TGTGCCAGCCACAGGGGTGTGAATAACCAGGGCTACACCTTC.

The chain uses TRBV10-3 and TRBJ2-3; D remains ambiguous. Per germline, CDR1 ENHRY and CDR2 SYGVKD. This CDR3 has 13 residues. Between the trimmed V and J ends, which lost 11 bases and 2 bases, there was a span of 14 bases. The CDR3, as DNA: TGTGCCCTAAAAGGCGGAGTCACAGATACGCAGTATTTT. As protein: CALKGGVTDTQYF.

The chain carries TRBV5-1 and TRBJ2-5; D is perhaps TRBD1 (6 bases). The CDR3 totals 16 residues. Per germline, CDR1 SGHRS and CDR2 YFSETQ. Trimming removed 4 bases from V and 1 base from J, with 17 bases in between. CDR3 coding DNA: TGCGCCAGCAGCCCCAGGGGCCACCGTGTCCAAGAGACCCAGTACTTC. Protein sequence: CASSPRGHRVQETQYF.

The chain employs TRBV5-1 and TRBJ2-3; 14 bases line up with TRBD2. Germline-derived CDR1 and CDR2 are SGHRS and YFSETQ. The V and J ends lost 0 bases and 6 bases, in that order; junction bases with no gene match: 3. The CDR3 length is 16 residues. CDR3 sequence: CASSLAGTSGSDTQYF. CDR3 coding DNA: TGCGCCAGCAGCTTGGCCGGGACTAGCGGGAGTGATACGCAGTATTTT.